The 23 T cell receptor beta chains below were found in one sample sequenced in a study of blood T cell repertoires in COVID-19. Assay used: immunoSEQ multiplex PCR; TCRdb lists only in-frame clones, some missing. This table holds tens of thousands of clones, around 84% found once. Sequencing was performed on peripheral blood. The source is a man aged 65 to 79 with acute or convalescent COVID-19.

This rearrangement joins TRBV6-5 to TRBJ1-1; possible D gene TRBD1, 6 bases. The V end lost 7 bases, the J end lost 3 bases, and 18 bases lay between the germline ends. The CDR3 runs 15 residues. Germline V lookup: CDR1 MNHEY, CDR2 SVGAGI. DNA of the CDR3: TGTGCCAGCAAAGGCTCACAGGGTTTTGACACTGAAGCTTTCTTT. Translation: CASKGSQGFDTEAFF.

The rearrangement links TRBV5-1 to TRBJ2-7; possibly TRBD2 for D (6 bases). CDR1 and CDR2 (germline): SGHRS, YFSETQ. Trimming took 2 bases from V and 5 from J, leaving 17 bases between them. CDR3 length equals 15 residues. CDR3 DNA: TGCGCCAGCAGCTTTTCAGGGACTGAAGGGGACGAGCAGTACTTC. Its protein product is CASSFSGTEGDEQYF.

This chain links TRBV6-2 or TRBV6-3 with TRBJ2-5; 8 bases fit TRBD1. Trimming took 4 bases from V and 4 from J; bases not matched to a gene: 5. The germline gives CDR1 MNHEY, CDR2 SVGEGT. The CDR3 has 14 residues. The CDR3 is CASSWTGTGETQYF. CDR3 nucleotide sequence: TGTGCCAGCAGTTGGACAGGGACGGGAGAGACCCAGTACTTC.

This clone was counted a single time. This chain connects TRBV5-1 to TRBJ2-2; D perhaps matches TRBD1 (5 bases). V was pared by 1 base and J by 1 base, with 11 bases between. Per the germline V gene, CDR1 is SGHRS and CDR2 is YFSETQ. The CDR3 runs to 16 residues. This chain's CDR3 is CASSLKPTGNTGELFF. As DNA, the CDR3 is TGCGCCAGCAGCTTGAAACCCACAGGGAACACCGGGGAGCTGTTTTTT.

In nucleotides, the CDR3 is TGTGCCAGTAGTAGGCAAACCCAAGAGACCCAGTACTTC. It is translated as CASSRQTQETQYF. The rearrangement uses TRBV19 and TRBJ2-5; D unclear. V lost 4 bases and J 1 base, leaving 7 bases between the germline ends. CDR1 and CDR2 (germline): LNHDA, SQIVND (reference sequence). This CDR3 is built from 13 residues.

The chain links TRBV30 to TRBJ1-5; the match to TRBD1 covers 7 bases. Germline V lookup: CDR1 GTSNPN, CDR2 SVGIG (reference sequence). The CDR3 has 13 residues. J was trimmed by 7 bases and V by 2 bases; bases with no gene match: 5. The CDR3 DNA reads TGTGCCTGGAGTAAGGGGGCAAAGCAGCCCCAGCATTTT. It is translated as CAWSKGAKQPQHF.

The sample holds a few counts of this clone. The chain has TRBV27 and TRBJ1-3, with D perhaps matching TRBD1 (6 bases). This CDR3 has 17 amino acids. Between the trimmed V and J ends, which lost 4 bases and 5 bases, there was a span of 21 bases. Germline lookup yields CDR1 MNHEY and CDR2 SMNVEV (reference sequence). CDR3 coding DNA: TGTGCCAGCAGTTACCCCCTAACAGGGTTGCCCAGAAACACCATATATTTT. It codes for CASSYPLTGLPRNTIYF.

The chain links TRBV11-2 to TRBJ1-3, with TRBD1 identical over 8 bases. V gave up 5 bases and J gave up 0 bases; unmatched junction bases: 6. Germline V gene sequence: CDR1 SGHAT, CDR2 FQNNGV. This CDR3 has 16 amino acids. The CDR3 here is CASSTGGQGSGNTIYF. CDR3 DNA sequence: TGTGCCAGCAGCACCGGTGGACAGGGCTCTGGAAACACCATATATTTT. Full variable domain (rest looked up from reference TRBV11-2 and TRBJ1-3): EAGVAQSPRYKIIEKRQSVAFWCNPISGHATLYWYQQILGQGPKLLIQFQNNGVVDDSQLPKDRFSAERLKGVDSTLKIQPAKLEDSAVYLCASSTGGQGSGNTIYFGEGSWLTVV.

CDR3 DNA sequence: TGTGCCAGCAGCGTATTCGGTGCCGGGGAGCTGTTTTTT. This gives the protein CASSVFGAGELFF. The chain carries TRBV9 and TRBJ2-2; D gene ambiguous. This CDR3 is built from 13 residues. V was trimmed by 1 base and J by 6 bases, leaving 7 bases between them. Germline values: CDR1 SGDLS, CDR2 YYNGEE.

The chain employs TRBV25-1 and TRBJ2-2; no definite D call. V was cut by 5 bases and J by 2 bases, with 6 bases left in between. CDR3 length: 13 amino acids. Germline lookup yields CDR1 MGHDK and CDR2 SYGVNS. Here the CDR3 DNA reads TGTGCCAGCAGTCAACACAACACCGGGGAGCTGTTTTTT. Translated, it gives CASSQHNTGELFF.

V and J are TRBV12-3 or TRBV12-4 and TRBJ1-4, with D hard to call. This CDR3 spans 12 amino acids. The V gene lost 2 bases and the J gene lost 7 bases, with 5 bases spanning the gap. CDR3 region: CASSLYSEKLFF. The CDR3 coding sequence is TGTGCCAGCAGTTTATACTCTGAAAAACTGTTTTTT.

The CDR3 nucleotides are TGTGCCACCCAATTCGGGAGGAACACTGAAGCTTTCTTT. Protein sequence: CATQFGRNTEAFF. The chain uses TRBV19 and TRBJ1-1, with no clear D. Trimming took 10 bases from V and 1 from J, leaving 13 bases between them. Germline V gives CDR1 LNHDA, CDR2 SQIVND (reference sequence). The CDR3 contains 13 residues.

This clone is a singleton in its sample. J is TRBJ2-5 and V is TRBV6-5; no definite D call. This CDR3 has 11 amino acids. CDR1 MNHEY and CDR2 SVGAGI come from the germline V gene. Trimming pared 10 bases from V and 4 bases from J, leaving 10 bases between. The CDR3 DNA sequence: TGTGCCACTTACAACGTAGAGACCCAGTACTTC. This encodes CATYNVETQYF.

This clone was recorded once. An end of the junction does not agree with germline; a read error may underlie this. The CDR3 spells CASSLKDIAYF. In nucleotides, the CDR3 is TGTGCCAGCAGCTTAAAGGACATTGCCTACTTC. This chain uses TRBV7-9 with TRBJ1-2; D perhaps matches TRBD1 (5 bases). The CDR3 length is 11 residues. Germline CDR1 SEHNR, CDR2 FQNEAQ (reference sequence).

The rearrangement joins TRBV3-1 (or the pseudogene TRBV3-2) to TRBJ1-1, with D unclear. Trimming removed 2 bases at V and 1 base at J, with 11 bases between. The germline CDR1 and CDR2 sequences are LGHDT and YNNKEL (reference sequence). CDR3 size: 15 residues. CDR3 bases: TGTGCCAGCAGCCAAAAAACCTCGGGGAACACTGAAGCTTTCTTT. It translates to CASSQKTSGNTEAFF.

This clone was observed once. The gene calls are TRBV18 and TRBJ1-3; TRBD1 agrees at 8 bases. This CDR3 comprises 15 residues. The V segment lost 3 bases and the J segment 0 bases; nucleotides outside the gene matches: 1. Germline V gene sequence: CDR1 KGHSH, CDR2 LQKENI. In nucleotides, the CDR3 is TGTGCCAGCTCACCCGACAGGGGCTCTGGAAACACCATATATTTT. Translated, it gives CASSPDRGSGNTIYF.

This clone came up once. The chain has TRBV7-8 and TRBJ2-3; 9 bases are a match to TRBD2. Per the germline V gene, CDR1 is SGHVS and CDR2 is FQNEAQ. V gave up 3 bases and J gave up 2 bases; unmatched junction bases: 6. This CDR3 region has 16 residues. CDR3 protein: CASSFPTSGLTDTQYF. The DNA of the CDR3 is TGTGCCAGCAGCTTTCCGACTAGCGGACTCACAGATACGCAGTATTTT.

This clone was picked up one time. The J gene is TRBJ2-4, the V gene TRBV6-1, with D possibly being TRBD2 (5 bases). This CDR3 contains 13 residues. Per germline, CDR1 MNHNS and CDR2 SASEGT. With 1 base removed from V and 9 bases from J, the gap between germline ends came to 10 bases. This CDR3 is CASSEVRAGIQYF. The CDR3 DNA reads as TGTGCCAGCAGTGAAGTGCGGGCTGGCATTCAGTACTTC.

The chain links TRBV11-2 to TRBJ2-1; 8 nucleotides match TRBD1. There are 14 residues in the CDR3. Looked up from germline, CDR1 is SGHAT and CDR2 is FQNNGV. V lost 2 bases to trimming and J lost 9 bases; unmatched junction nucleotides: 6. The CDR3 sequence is CASSLRTGLTEQFF. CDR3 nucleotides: TGTGCCAGCAGCTTAAGGACAGGGTTGACTGAGCAGTTCTTC.

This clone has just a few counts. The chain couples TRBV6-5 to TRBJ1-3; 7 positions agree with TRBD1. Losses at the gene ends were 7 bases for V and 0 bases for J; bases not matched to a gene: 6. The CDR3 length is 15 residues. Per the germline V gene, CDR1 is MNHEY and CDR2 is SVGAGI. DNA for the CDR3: TGTGCCAGCACTATGGACAGGAACTCTGGAAACACCATATATTTT. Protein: CASTMDRNSGNTIYF.

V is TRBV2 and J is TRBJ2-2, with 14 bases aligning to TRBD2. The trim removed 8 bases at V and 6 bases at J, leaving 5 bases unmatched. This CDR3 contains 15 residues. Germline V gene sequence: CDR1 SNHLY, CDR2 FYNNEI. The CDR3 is CASSGTSGSSGELFF. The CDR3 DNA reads TGTGCCAGCTCCGGGACTAGCGGGAGTTCCGGGGAGCTGTTTTTT. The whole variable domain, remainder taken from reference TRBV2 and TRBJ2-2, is EPEVTQTPSHQVTQMGQEVILRCVPISNHLYFYWYRQILGQKVEFLVSFYNNEISEKSEIFDDQFSVERPDGSNFTLKIRSTKLEDSAMYFCASSGTSGSSGELFFGEGSRLTVL.

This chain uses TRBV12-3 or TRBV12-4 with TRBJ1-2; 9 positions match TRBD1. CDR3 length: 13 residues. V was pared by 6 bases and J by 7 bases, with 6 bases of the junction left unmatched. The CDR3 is CASSHGTGSGYTF. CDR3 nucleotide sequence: TGTGCCAGCAGCCACGGGACAGGGAGTGGCTACACCTTC.

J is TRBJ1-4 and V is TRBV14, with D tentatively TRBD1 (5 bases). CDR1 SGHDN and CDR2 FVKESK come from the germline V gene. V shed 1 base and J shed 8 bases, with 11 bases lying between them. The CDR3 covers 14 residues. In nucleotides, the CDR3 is TGTGCCAGCAGCCAAGGTGCCGCAGGGGAAAAACTGTTTTTT. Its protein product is CASSQGAAGEKLFF.